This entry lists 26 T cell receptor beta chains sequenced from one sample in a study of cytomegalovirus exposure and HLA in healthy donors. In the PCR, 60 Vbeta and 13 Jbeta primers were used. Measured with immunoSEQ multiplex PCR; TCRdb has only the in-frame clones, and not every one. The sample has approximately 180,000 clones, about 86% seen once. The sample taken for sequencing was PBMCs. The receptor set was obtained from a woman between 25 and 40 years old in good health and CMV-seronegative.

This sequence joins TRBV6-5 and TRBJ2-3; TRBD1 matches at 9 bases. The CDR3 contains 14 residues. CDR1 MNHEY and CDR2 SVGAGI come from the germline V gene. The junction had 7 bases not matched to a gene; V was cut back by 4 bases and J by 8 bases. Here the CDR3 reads CASSLDRGKGTQYF. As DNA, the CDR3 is TGTGCCAGCAGTTTAGACAGGGGGAAAGGTACGCAGTATTTT.

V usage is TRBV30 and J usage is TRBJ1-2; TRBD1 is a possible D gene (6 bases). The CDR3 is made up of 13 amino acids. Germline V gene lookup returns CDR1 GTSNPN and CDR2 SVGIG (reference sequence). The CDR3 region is CSSTGTNNYGYTF. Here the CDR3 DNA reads TGTTCGTCAACCGGGACAAATAACTATGGCTACACCTTC.

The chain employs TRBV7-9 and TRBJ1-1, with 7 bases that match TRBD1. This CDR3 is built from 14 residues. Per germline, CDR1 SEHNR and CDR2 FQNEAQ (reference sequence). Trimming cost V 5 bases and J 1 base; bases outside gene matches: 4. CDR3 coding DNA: TGTGCCAGCAGCCCCGGGACAGAGAACACTGAAGCTTTCTTT. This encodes CASSPGTENTEAFF.

The CDR3 is CASSLMGLASYNEQFF. The CDR3 nucleotides read TGTGCCAGCAGTTTAATGGGACTCGCATCCTACAATGAGCAGTTCTTC. The J gene is TRBJ2-1, the V gene TRBV28; D may be TRBD2 (6 bases). V lost 2 bases and J 1 base, leaving 12 bases between the germline ends. The length of the CDR3 is 16 residues. The germline gives CDR1 MDHEN, CDR2 SYDVKM.

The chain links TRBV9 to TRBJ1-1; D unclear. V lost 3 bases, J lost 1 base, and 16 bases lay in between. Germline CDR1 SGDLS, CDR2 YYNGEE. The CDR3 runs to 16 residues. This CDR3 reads CASSANPKTANTEAFF. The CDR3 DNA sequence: TGTGCCAGCAGCGCTAATCCGAAAACAGCGAACACTGAAGCTTTCTTT.

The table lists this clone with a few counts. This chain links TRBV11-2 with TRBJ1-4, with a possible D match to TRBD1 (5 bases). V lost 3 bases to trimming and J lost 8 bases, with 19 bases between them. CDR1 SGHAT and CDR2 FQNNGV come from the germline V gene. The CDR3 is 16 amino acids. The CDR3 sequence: CASSLGWGPKEEKLFF. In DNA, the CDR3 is TGTGCCAGCAGCTTGGGGTGGGGCCCGAAGGAGGAAAAACTGTTTTTT.

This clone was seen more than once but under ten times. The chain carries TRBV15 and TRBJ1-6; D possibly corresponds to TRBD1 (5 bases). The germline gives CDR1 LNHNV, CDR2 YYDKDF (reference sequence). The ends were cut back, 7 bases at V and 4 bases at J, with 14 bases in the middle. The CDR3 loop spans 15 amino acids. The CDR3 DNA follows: TGTGCCACCACGGCGGGGGGGGATTATAATTCACCCCTCCACTTT. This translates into CATTAGGDYNSPLHF.

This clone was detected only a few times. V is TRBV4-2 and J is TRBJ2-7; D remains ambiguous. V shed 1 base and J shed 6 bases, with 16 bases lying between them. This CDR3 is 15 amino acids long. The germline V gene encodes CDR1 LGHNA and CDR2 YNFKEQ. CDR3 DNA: TGTGCCAGCAGCCAAGCTTCAGGATCCGTTGGCGAGCAGTACTTC. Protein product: CASSQASGSVGEQYF.

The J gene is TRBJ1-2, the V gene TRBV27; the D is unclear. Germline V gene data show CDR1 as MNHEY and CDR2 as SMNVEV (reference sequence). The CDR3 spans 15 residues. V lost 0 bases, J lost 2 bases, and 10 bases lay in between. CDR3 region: CASSLSGAYNYGYTF. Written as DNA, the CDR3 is TGTGCCAGCAGTTTATCAGGAGCCTACAACTATGGCTACACCTTC.

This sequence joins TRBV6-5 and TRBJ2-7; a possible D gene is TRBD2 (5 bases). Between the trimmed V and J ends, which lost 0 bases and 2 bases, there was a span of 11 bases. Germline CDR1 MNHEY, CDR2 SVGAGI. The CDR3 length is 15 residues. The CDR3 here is CASSYSALEAYEQYF. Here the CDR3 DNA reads TGTGCCAGCAGTTACTCAGCCCTGGAGGCCTACGAGCAGTACTTC.

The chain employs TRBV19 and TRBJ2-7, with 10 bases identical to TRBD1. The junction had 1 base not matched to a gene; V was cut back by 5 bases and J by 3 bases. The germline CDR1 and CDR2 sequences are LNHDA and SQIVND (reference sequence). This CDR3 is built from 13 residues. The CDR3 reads CASSWTGGYEQYF. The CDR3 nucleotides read TGTGCCAGTAGTTGGACAGGGGGCTACGAGCAGTACTTC.

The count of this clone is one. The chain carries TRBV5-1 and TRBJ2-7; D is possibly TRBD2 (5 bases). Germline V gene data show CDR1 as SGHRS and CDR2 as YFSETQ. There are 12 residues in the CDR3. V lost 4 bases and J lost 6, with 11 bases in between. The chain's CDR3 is CASSTVTSEQYF. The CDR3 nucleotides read TGCGCCAGCAGCACAGTAACTAGCGAGCAGTACTTC.

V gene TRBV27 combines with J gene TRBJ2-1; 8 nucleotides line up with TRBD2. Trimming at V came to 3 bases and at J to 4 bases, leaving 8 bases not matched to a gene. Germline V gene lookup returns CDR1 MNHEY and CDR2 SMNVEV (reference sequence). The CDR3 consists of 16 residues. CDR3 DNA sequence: TGTGCCAGCAGTTTGACCGGGACTAGTTCTTACAATGAGCAGTTCTTC. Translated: CASSLTGTSSYNEQFF.

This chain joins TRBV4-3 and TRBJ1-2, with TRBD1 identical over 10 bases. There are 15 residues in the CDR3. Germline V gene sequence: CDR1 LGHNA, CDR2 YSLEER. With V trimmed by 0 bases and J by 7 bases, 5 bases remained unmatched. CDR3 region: CASSQDWRQGAGYTF. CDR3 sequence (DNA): TGCGCCAGCAGCCAAGATTGGAGACAGGGGGCTGGCTACACCTTC.

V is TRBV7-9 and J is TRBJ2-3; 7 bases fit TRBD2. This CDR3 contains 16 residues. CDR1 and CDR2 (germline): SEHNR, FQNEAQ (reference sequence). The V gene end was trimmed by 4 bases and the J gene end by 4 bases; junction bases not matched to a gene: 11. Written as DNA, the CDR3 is TGTGCCAGCAGCTCCCTTGCGGGAGCCCAGGCAGATACGCAGTATTTT. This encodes CASSSLAGAQADTQYF.

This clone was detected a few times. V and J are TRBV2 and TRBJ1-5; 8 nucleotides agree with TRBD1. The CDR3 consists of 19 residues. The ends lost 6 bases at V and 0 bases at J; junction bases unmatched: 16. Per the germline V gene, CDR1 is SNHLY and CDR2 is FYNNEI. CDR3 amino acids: CASRDLTGDNTYSNQPQHF. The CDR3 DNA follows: TGTGCCAGCAGGGATTTGACAGGGGACAATACGTATAGCAATCAGCCCCAGCATTTT.

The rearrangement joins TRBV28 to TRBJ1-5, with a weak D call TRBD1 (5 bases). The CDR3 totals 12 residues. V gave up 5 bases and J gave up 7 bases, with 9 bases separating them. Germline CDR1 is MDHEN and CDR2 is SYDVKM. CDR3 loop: CASSRQPQPQHF. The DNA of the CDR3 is TGTGCCAGCAGTCGACAGCCCCAGCCCCAGCATTTT.

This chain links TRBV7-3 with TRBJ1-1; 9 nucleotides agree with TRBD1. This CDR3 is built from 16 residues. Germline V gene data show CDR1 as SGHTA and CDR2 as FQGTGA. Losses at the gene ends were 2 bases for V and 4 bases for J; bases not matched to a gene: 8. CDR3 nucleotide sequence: TGTGCCAGCAGCTTAGATCCGGCGACAGGGGGCACTGAAGCTTTCTTT. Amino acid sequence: CASSLDPATGGTEAFF.

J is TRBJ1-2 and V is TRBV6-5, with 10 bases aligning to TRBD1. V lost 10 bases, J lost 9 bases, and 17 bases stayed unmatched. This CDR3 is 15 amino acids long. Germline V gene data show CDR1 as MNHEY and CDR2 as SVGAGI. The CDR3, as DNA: TGTGCCACCAATAGACAGGGGGCGTTCTTTAATCGCTACACCTTC. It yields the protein CATNRQGAFFNRYTF.

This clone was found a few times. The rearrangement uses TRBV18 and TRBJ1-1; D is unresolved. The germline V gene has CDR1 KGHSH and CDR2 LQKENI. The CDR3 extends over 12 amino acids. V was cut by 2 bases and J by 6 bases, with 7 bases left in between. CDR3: CASSPYGPEAFF. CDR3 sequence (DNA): TGTGCCAGCTCACCATACGGTCCTGAAGCTTTCTTT.

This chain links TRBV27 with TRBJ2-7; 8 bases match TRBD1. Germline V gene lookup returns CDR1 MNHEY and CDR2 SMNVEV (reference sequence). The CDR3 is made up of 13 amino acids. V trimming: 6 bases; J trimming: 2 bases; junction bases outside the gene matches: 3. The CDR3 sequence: CASSGQGPYEQYF. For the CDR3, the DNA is TGTGCCAGCAGCGGACAGGGTCCCTACGAGCAGTACTTC.

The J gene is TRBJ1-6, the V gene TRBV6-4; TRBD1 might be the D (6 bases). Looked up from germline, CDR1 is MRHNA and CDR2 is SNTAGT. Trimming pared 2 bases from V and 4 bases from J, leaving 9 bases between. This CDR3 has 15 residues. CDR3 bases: TGTGCCAGCAGTGACCGAACAGGGTATAATTCACCCCTCCACTTT. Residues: CASSDRTGYNSPLHF.

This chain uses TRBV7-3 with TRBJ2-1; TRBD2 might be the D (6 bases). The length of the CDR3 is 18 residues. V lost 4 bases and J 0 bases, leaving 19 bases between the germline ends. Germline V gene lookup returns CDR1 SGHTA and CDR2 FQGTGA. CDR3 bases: TGTGCCAGCAGCTCCTCGGGGTTAGCGGTATCCTCCTACAATGAGCAGTTCTTC. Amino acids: CASSSSGLAVSSYNEQFF.

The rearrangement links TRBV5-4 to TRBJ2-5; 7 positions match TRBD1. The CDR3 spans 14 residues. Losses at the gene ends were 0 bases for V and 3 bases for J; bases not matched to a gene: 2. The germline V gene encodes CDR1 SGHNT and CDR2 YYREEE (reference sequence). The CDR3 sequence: CASSLVGTEETQYF. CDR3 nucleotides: TGTGCCAGCAGCTTGGTTGGGACAGAAGAGACCCAGTACTTC.

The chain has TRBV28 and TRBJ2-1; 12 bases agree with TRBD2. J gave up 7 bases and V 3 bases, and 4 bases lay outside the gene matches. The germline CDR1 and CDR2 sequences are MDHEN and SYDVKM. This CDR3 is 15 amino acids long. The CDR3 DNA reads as TGTGCCAGCAGTTTCACCGGACTAGCGGGAAATGAGCAGTTCTTC. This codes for CASSFTGLAGNEQFF.

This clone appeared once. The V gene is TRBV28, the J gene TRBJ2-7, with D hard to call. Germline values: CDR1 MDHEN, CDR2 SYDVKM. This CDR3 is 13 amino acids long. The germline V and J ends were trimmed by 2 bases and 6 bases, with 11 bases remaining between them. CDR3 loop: CASSLGPAAEQYF. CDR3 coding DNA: TGTGCCAGCAGTTTAGGGCCCGCAGCCGAGCAGTACTTC.